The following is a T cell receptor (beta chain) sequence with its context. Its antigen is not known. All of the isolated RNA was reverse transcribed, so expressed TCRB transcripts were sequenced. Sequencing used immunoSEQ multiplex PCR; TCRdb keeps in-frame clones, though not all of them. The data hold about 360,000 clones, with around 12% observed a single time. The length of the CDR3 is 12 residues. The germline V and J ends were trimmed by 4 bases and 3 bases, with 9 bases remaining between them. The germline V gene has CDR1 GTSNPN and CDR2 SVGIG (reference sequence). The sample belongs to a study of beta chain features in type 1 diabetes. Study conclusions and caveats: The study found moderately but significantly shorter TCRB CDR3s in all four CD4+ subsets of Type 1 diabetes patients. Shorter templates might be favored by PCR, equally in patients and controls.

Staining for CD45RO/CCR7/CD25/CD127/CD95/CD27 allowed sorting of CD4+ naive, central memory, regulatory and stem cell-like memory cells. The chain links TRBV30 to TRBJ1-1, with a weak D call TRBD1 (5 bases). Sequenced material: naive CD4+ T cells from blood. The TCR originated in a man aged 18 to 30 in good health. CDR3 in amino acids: CAWTRGDTEAFF. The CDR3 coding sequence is TGTGCCTGGACTAGGGGTGACACTGAAGCTTTCTTT.